These 31 T cell receptor beta chains were all obtained from the same sample, sequenced in a study of T-cell reconstitution after alpha-beta-depleted transplantation in children. Unique molecular identifiers tagged the TCRbeta library. MiXCR was run by TCRdb on the PCR reads, yielding one entry per CDR3 protein. The repertoire holds 190,000 or so distinct CDR3 sequences, with more than 14% as singletons. This material consisted of PBMCs from the stem cell graft donor, taken from the stem cell graft. Receptors were obtained from a human donor who donated a stem cell graft to a child with acute lymphoblastic leukemia.

The chain links TRBV7-2 to TRBJ2-1, with D tentatively TRBD2 (6 bases). V was pared by 6 bases and J by 7 bases, with 16 bases between. The CDR3 consists of 14 residues. Germline values: CDR1 SGHTA, CDR2 FQGNSA. In DNA form, the CDR3 reads TGTGCCAGCAGACGACTAGGTTGGCAAAATGAGCAGTTCTTC. Translating it yields CASRRLGWQNEQFF.

The gene calls are TRBV10-3 and TRBJ2-7; TRBD1 agrees at 7 bases. Germline trimming cut 0 bases from V and 2 bases from J; bases unmatched to any gene: 4. The CDR3 is 15 residues long. The V gene's germline CDR1 is ENHRY and CDR2 SYGVKD. The CDR3 nucleotides read TGTGCCATCAGTGAGTCGAACAGGGGCGCCTACGAGCAGTACTTC. This gives the protein CAISESNRGAYEQYF.

This clonotype occurred many times. The rearrangement uses TRBV21-1 and TRBJ2-5. TRBV21-1 is tagged as a pseudogene. CDR3 length: 17 residues. The CDR3 region has the DNA TGTGCCAGCAGCAAAGATGGGTGGGTTGGAGAGCAAGAGACCCAGTACTTC. Translated: CASSKDGWVGEQETQYF.

This rearrangement joins TRBV21-1 to TRBJ2-7. TRBV21-1 is classified as a pseudogene. CDR3 length: 15 amino acids. CDR3 bases: TGTGCCAGCAGCAAAGGTTACAGAATAACCTACGAGCAGTACTTC. Its translation: CASSKGYRITYEQYF.

This clonotype was detected ten times or more. The chain recombines TRBV25-1 with TRBJ1-2; possibly TRBD1 for D (5 bases). The length of the CDR3 is 14 residues. The V end lost 4 bases, the J end lost 6 bases, and 15 bases lay between the germline ends. From germline, CDR1 is MGHDK and CDR2 SYGVNS. The CDR3 loop reads CASSGLARENGYTF. Here the CDR3 DNA reads TGTGCCAGCAGTGGACTGGCCAGGGAGAATGGCTACACCTTC.

Ten or more counts support this clonotype. The genes are TRBV5-1 and TRBJ1-1; D gene ambiguous. This CDR3 has 14 residues. V was clipped by 1 base and J by 3 bases, with 10 bases between them. CDR1 and CDR2 (germline): SGHRS, YFSETQ. CDR3 sequence reads: CASSLSNPDTEAFF. In DNA form, the CDR3 reads TGCGCCAGCAGCTTGAGCAATCCAGACACTGAAGCTTTCTTT.

The CDR3 sequence: CASSFVLAENTGELFF. The CDR3 DNA reads TGTGCCAGCAGTTTTGTACTAGCGGAGAACACCGGGGAGCTGTTTTTT. The chain employs TRBV12-3 or TRBV12-4 and TRBJ2-2, with 8 bases aligning to TRBD2. There are 16 residues in the CDR3. V lost 3 bases, J lost 1 base, and 4 bases stayed unmatched.

This clonotype was counted at least ten times. The CDR3 is CASTDSTDTQYF. CDR3 DNA: TGCGCCAGTACCGACTCCACAGATACGCAGTATTTT. This rearrangement joins TRBV5-1 to TRBJ2-3, with D uncertain. CDR3 size: 12 residues. The germline V gene encodes CDR1 SGHRS and CDR2 YFSETQ. Trimming pared 8 bases from V and 2 bases from J, leaving 9 bases between.

This clonotype has ten or more counts. This chain connects TRBV7-9 to TRBJ2-6, with 7 bases fitting TRBD2. Germline values: CDR1 SEHNR, CDR2 FQNEAQ (reference sequence). CDR3 size: 15 residues. The junction had 3 bases not matched to a gene; V was cut back by 7 bases and J by 0 bases. The CDR3 reads CASNIAGSGANVLTF. The CDR3 region has the DNA TGTGCCAGCAACATAGCGGGCTCTGGGGCCAACGTCCTGACTTTC.

In this sample, this clonotype turned up a few times. The rearrangement joins TRBV12-3 or TRBV12-4 to TRBJ1-3; 10 bases align to TRBD1. V trimming: 4 bases; J trimming: 4 bases; junction bases outside the gene matches: 7. The CDR3 is 16 residues long. CDR3 in amino acids: CASSSRTGGRGNTIYF. In DNA, the CDR3 is TGTGCCAGCAGTTCCCGGACAGGGGGAAGGGGAAACACCATATATTTT.

The chain is built from TRBV6-5 and TRBJ2-6; D not resolved. V was trimmed by 0 bases and J by 4 bases, leaving 7 bases between them. Germline lookup yields CDR1 MNHEY and CDR2 SVGAGI. There are 15 residues in the CDR3. The CDR3 is CASSYSGSGANVLTF. The CDR3 DNA is TGTGCCAGCAGTTACTCGGGCTCCGGGGCCAACGTCCTGACTTTC.

This clonotype was picked up many times. The gene calls are TRBV20-1 and TRBJ2-7, with D perhaps matching TRBD2 (6 bases). CDR1 is DFQATT and CDR2 is SNEGSKA in the germline V gene (reference sequence). V shed 6 bases and J shed 3 bases, with 15 bases lying between them. This CDR3 spans 13 amino acids. CDR3 in DNA: TGCAGTGCCACGGGCGGGACTTTCTACGAGCAGTACTTC. It is translated as CSATGGTFYEQYF.

Note on this clonotype: Since a much larger clone is just one base distant, this may be a read error. This chain connects TRBV29-1 to TRBJ2-1; 7 bases agree with TRBD2. The CDR3 extends over 13 amino acids. Germline CDR1 reads SQVTM; CDR2 reads ANQGSEA. As DNA, the CDR3 is TGCAGCGGCGGGACTACGCTCTACAATGGGCAGTTCTTC. The encoded protein is CSGGTTLYNGQFF.

This clonotype was counted at least ten times. The chain recombines TRBV5-4 with TRBJ2-3, with TRBD2 matching over 12 bases. This CDR3 has 19 amino acids. Trimming at V came to 0 bases and at J to 1 base, leaving 9 bases not matched to a gene. Germline V gene data show CDR1 as SGHNT and CDR2 as YYREEE (reference sequence). CDR3 sequence (DNA): TGTGCCAGCAGCTTGGCTGCTCTAGCGGGAGGGCTCGGCACAGATACGCAGTATTTT. Translation gives CASSLAALAGGLGTDTQYF.

The chain carries TRBV12-3 or TRBV12-4 and TRBJ2-1; 11 bases agree with TRBD1. Losses at the gene ends were 6 bases for V and 7 bases for J; bases not matched to a gene: 8. This CDR3 has 15 residues. In nucleotides, the CDR3 is TGTGCCAGCAGCCTCCGGGGACAGGGGGGAAATGAGCAGTTCTTC. Its protein is CASSLRGQGGNEQFF.

This clonotype has at least ten counts. V and J are TRBV7-9 and TRBJ2-1; the match to TRBD2 covers 13 bases. The CDR3 runs 15 residues. Germline CDR1 is SEHNR and CDR2 is FQNEAQ (reference sequence). V shed 4 bases, J shed 8 bases, and the junction held 5 bases outside the gene matches. Written as DNA, the CDR3 is TGTGCCAGCAGCTCACGGACTAGCGGGAGATATGAGCAGTTCTTC. Amino acid sequence: CASSSRTSGRYEQFF.

This clonotype was counted at least ten times. This chain uses TRBV5-1 with TRBJ2-3, with 12 bases that match TRBD2. Germline values: CDR1 SGHRS, CDR2 YFSETQ. This CDR3 is 18 amino acids long. The V gene end was trimmed by 4 bases and the J gene end by 0 bases; junction bases not matched to a gene: 9. In DNA, the CDR3 is TGCGCCAGCAGCATCAGGACTAGCGGGGCATCTAGCACAGATACGCAGTATTTT. This translates into CASSIRTSGASSTDTQYF.

This clonotype was observed at least ten times. This chain links TRBV12-3 or TRBV12-4 with TRBJ2-7; 8 nucleotides align to TRBD1. The V gene end was trimmed by 2 bases and the J gene end by 1 base; junction bases not matched to a gene: 13. The CDR3 loop spans 18 amino acids. For the CDR3, the DNA is TGTGCCAGCAGTTTAACCAATTGGGAGCAGGGGGCATCCTACGAGCAGTACTTC. This translates into CASSLTNWEQGASYEQYF.

This clonotype was recorded many times. The chain links TRBV6-5 to TRBJ2-7; no clear D. Germline values: CDR1 MNHEY, CDR2 SVGAGI. Trimming removed 6 bases from V and 7 bases from J, with 10 bases in between. The CDR3 covers 11 residues. For the CDR3, the DNA is TGTGCCAGCAGCCTAGGGCCGGAGCAGTACTTC. It encodes CASSLGPEQYF.

Many counts were recorded for this clonotype. The chain combines TRBV5-6 with TRBJ2-1; TRBD1 or TRBD2 may be the D gene (6 bases each). The germline V gene has CDR1 SGHDT and CDR2 YYEEEE. CDR3 length: 17 residues. Trimming left V 7 bases short and J 0 bases short, with 20 bases between. CDR3 sequence (DNA): TGTGCCAGCGCTGGGGGGCCCCTAGCGAACTCCTACAATGAGCAGTTCTTC. It yields the protein CASAGGPLANSYNEQFF.

Concerning this clonotype itself: A much bigger clone sits one base away, suggesting this may be a read error. The V gene is TRBV6-1, the J gene TRBJ2-7, with a weak D call TRBD1 (6 bases). Germline CDR1 MNHNS, CDR2 SASEGT. Deletions cut 6 bases from V and 1 base from J, with 16 bases between. The length of the CDR3 is 15 residues. For the CDR3, the DNA is TGTGCCAGCAGCCACAGGGTCCCGGGGTCCTACGAGCAGTACTTC. It yields the protein CASSHRVPGSYEQYF.

This clonotype came up many times. CDR3: CASSLAVQQYF. CDR3 sequence (DNA): TGCGCCAGCAGCTTGGCGGTACAGCAGTATTTT. This rearrangement joins TRBV5-1 to TRBJ2-3; D call uncertain. CDR1 is SGHRS, CDR2 YFSETQ, per germline. Trimming removed 0 bases at V and 11 bases at J, with 7 bases between. This CDR3 has 11 residues.

This clonotype was seen repeatedly, ten times or more. The chain links TRBV28 to TRBJ2-7; D unclear. The CDR3 has 14 amino acids. Germline V CDR1 and CDR2: MDHEN, SYDVKM. V was cut by 2 bases and J by 2 bases, with 10 bases left in between. CDR3: CASSLTGTPYEQYF. CDR3 DNA: TGTGCCAGCAGTTTAACGGGTACCCCCTACGAGCAGTACTTC. Based on the CDR3 plus reference TRBV28 and TRBJ2-7, the full variable domain is DVKVTQSSRYLVKRTGEKVFLECVQDMDHENMFWYRQDPGLGLRLIYFSYDVKMKEKGDIPEGYSVSREKKERFSLILESASTNQTSMYLCASSLTGTPYEQYFGPGTRLTVT.

The V call is TRBV5-4, the J call TRBJ2-5, with TRBD1 identical over 9 bases. This CDR3 has 16 residues. V shed 4 bases, J shed 5 bases, and the junction held 12 bases outside the gene matches. Germline V CDR1 and CDR2: SGHNT, YYREEE (reference sequence). The CDR3 DNA reads TGTGCCAGCAGCAGAACCGGGACAGGGATTTATGAGACCCAGTACTTC. Its protein is CASSRTGTGIYETQYF.

A few counts support this clonotype. The chain has TRBV12-3 or TRBV12-4 and TRBJ1-5; D is perhaps TRBD1 (5 bases). V was trimmed by 5 bases and J by 1 base, leaving 27 bases between them. The CDR3 length is 20 residues. CDR3 sequence: CASSPEDFRDGEGSNQPQHF. CDR3 nucleotides: TGTGCCAGCAGTCCCGAAGACTTCCGGGACGGGGAAGGGAGCAATCAGCCCCAGCATTTT.

This clonotype was seen many times. This sequence joins TRBV5-6 and TRBJ1-1; D unresolved. Germline V lookup: CDR1 SGHDT, CDR2 YYEEEE. The V gene lost 1 base and the J gene lost 0 bases, with 1 base spanning the gap. The CDR3 totals 12 residues. The CDR3 reads CASSLLNTEAFF. In DNA, the CDR3 is TGTGCCAGCAGCTTGCTGAACACTGAAGCTTTCTTT.

This clonotype has ten or more counts. The V gene is TRBV5-1, the J gene TRBJ2-2, with D tentatively TRBD1 (6 bases). The V and J ends lost 3 bases and 4 bases respectively, with 19 bases between them. Germline-derived CDR1 and CDR2 are SGHRS and YFSETQ. This CDR3 contains 17 residues. CDR3 DNA: TGCGCCAGCAGCTCGACCCTGACAGGACAATTCACCGGGGAGCTGTTTTTT. It is translated as CASSSTLTGQFTGELFF.

The chain has TRBV7-9 and TRBJ1-2; D perhaps matches TRBD1 (5 bases). V was clipped by 7 bases and J by 3 bases, with 12 bases between them. The germline V gene encodes CDR1 SEHNR and CDR2 FQNEAQ (reference sequence). This CDR3 is built from 13 residues. CDR3 nucleotide sequence: TGTGCCAGCACCTCGGGGGTTTACTATGGCTACACCTTC. This encodes CASTSGVYYGYTF.

The sample holds many counts of this clonotype. The chain combines TRBV20-1 with TRBJ2-7, with 9 bases aligning to TRBD2. The CDR3 is made up of 17 amino acids. Looked up from germline, CDR1 is DFQATT and CDR2 is SNEGSKA (reference sequence). The V segment lost 5 bases and the J segment 4 bases; nucleotides outside the gene matches: 18. The CDR3: CSAWPVWGSSGNYEQYF. The CDR3 nucleotides read TGCAGTGCTTGGCCTGTTTGGGGGTCTAGCGGGAATTACGAGCAGTACTTC.

This clonotype was counted ten times or more. The V and J genes are TRBV20-1 and TRBJ2-7, with D perhaps given as TRBD1 or TRBD2 (5 bases each). Germline lookup yields CDR1 DFQATT and CDR2 SNEGSKA (reference sequence). V was pared by 5 bases and J by 2 bases, with 16 bases between. The CDR3 extends over 14 amino acids. The CDR3 sequence: CSASWGYTPYEQYF. In nucleotides, the CDR3 is TGCAGTGCTTCCTGGGGGTACACCCCCTACGAGCAGTACTTC.

This clonotype was seen a handful of times. The chain has TRBV7-9 and TRBJ1-2; D is perhaps TRBD1 (5 bases). The CDR3 sequence is 13 residues long. The V gene lost 5 bases and the J gene lost 2 bases, with 9 bases spanning the gap. From germline, CDR1 is SEHNR and CDR2 FQNEAQ (reference sequence). CDR3 protein: CASSRAGNYGYTF. CDR3 in DNA: TGTGCCAGCAGCCGAGCAGGGAACTATGGCTACACCTTC.